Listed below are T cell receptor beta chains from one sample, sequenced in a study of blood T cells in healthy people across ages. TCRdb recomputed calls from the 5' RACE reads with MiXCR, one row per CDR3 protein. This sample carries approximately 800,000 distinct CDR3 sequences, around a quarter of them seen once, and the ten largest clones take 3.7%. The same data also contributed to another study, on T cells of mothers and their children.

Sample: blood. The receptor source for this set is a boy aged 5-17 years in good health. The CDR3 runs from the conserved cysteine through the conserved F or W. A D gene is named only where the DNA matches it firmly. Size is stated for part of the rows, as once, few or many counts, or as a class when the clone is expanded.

DNA: TGTGCCAGCAGCCAAGATCTAGCTGGTACGCAGTATTTT
CDR3: CASSQDLAGTQYF
length: 13
size: few
J: TRBJ2-3
V: TRBV14
D: NA

DNA: TGTGCCAGCAGCCCGAGTCTTGGGACATTCGTCAACGAGCAGTACTTC
CDR3: CASSPSLGTFVNEQYF
length: 16
size: NA
J: TRBJ2-7
V: TRBV7-2
D: NA

DNA: TGTGCCACCTCCGAGAATTACAATGAGCAGTTCTTC
CDR3: CATSENYNEQFF
length: 12
size: few
J: TRBJ2-1
V: TRBV15
D: NA

DNA: TGCAGTGCTAGAGATCGTGAGCGTAATGAAAAACTGTTTTTT
CDR3: CSARDRERNEKLFF
length: 14
size: NA
J: TRBJ1-4
V: TRBV20-1
D: NA

DNA: TGTGCCAGCAGTGTGGGGGGATCACCCCTCCACTTT
CDR3: CASSVGGSPLHF
length: 12
size: few
J: TRBJ1-6
V: TRBV7-9
D: NA

DNA: TGTGCCAGCAGCTTAGAACAGGGGTATGGCTACACCTTC
CDR3: CASSLEQGYGYTF
length: 13
size: many
J: TRBJ1-2
V: TRBV7-9
D: TRBD1

DNA: TGTGCCAGCCTTGGCGGACCCGACTACGAGCAGTACTTC
CDR3: CASLGGPDYEQYF
length: 13
size: few
J: TRBJ2-7
V: TRBV28
D: NA

DNA: TGTGCCAGCAGCTTTTCCAGGGACGGCCGCACAGATACGCAGTATTTT
CDR3: CASSFSRDGRTDTQYF
length: 16
size: few
J: TRBJ2-3
V: TRBV11-3
D: NA

DNA: TGTGCCAGCAGCCTGGGGATTCAGGGCTACACCTTC
CDR3: CASSLGIQGYTF
length: 12
size: NA
J: TRBJ1-2
V: TRBV11-2
D: NA

DNA: TGTGCCACCAGCAGAGGGGGTCGGGGCTACAATGAGCAGTTCTTC
CDR3: CATSRGGRGYNEQFF
length: 15
size: few
J: TRBJ2-1
V: TRBV15
D: NA

DNA: TGTGCCAGCAGCTTAGCGGGGACTAGCGGGGCTTATACGCAGTATTTT
CDR3: CASSLAGTSGAYTQYF
length: 16
size: NA
J: TRBJ2-3
V: TRBV7-8
D: TRBD2

DNA: TGTGCCATCAGTGGCCCGGGATACGAGCAGTACTTC
CDR3: CAISGPGYEQYF
length: 12
size: NA
J: TRBJ2-7
V: TRBV10-3
D: NA

DNA: TGTGCCAGCAGCCCCGGGACAGGGAATAATTCACCCCTCCACTTT
CDR3: CASSPGTGNNSPLHF
length: 15
size: NA
J: TRBJ1-6
V: TRBV27
D: TRBD1

DNA: TGCGCCAGCAGCTTCTCCTCGCCAGGGGCCACAGATACGCAGTATTTT
CDR3: CASSFSSPGATDTQYF
length: 16
size: NA
J: TRBJ2-3
V: TRBV5-1
D: NA

DNA: TGCAGTGCTAGATCTTGGGAGACAGGGGACTACGAGCAGTACTTC
CDR3: CSARSWETGDYEQYF
length: 15
size: NA
J: TRBJ2-7
V: TRBV20-1
D: TRBD1

DNA: TGTGCCACGAAACGCCTAGCGGGGATGAGCTCCTACAATGAGCAGTTCTTC
CDR3: CATKRLAGMSSYNEQFF
length: 17
size: NA
J: TRBJ2-1
V: TRBV7-9
D: TRBD2

DNA: TGTGCCAGCAGTTTCCCCGGGACGGCTCCTTCTGAGCAGTTCTTC
CDR3: CASSFPGTAPSEQFF
length: 15
size: NA
J: TRBJ2-1
V: TRBV12-3/TRBV12-4
D: NA

DNA: TGCGCCAGCAGCCAAGTTGCTTCCGGACTAGCGGGGGAAGAGACCCAGTACTTC
CDR3: CASSQVASGLAGEETQYF
length: 18
size: many
J: TRBJ2-5
V: TRBV4-3
D: TRBD2

DNA: TGTGCCACCAGCAGAGGAGGGACAGTAAAGACAGATACGCAGTATTTT
CDR3: CATSRGGTVKTDTQYF
length: 16
size: few
J: TRBJ2-3
V: TRBV15
D: TRBD1

DNA: TGCGCCAGCAGCCAAGGATTGAAACTAGCGGGTTCTAATGAGCAGTTCTTC
CDR3: CASSQGLKLAGSNEQFF
length: 17
size: NA
J: TRBJ2-1
V: TRBV4-3
D: TRBD2

DNA: TGTGCCAGCAGCTCGAGCGGGGGGGATCCCTACGAGCAGTACTTC
CDR3: CASSSSGGDPYEQYF
length: 15
size: NA
J: TRBJ2-7
V: TRBV7-9
D: TRBD2

DNA: TGTGCCACCAGCAGAAGGGGGGGGACAGAGAAGAGAAACACCATATATTTT
CDR3: CATSRRGGTEKRNTIYF
length: 17
size: NA
J: TRBJ1-3
V: TRBV15
D: TRBD1

DNA: TGTGCCAGCAGCCAGTGGACAGGGGGCCAGAACACCGGGGAGCTGTTTTTT
CDR3: CASSQWTGGQNTGELFF
length: 17
size: few
J: TRBJ2-2
V: TRBV6-2/TRBV6-3
D: TRBD1

DNA: TGTGCCAGCAGCCAAGTTTTTCTAGCGGGGGGTCGGAGGGACATTCAGTACTTC
CDR3: CASSQVFLAGGRRDIQYF
length: 18
size: NA
J: TRBJ2-4
V: TRBV3-1
D: TRBD2

DNA: TGCAGCGTTACCCCAGCTCCCCAAGAGACCCAGTACTTC
CDR3: CSVTPAPQETQYF
length: 13
size: NA
J: TRBJ2-5
V: TRBV29-1
D: NA

DNA: TGTGCCAGCAGTAAGGGCCCCTCCTACGAGCAGTACTTC
CDR3: CASSKGPSYEQYF
length: 13
size: NA
J: TRBJ2-7
V: TRBV7-9
D: NA

DNA: TGTGCCAGCACAACCACCCAACCAGGGGCTAATGAAAAACTGTTTTTT
CDR3: CASTTTQPGANEKLFF
length: 16
size: NA
J: TRBJ1-4
V: TRBV7-9
D: NA

DNA: TGCAGTGCTAGGACTAGCGACAGCCGTGGGTTCTTC
CDR3: CSARTSDSRGFF
length: 12
size: few
J: TRBJ2-1
V: TRBV20-1
D: TRBD2

DNA: TGCAGCGTTGTTCAGGGAAGCACAGATACGCAGTATTTT
CDR3: CSVVQGSTDTQYF
length: 13
size: many
J: TRBJ2-3
V: TRBV29-1
D: NA

DNA: TGCAGCGTTGAGGAGACAGGGGTTTTCTATGGCTACACCTTC
CDR3: CSVEETGVFYGYTF
length: 14
size: once
J: TRBJ1-2
V: TRBV29-1
D: TRBD1

DNA: TGTGCCAGCAGCGGGATTCTGTTCACTGAAGCTTTCTTT
CDR3: CASSGILFTEAFF
length: 13
size: NA
J: TRBJ1-1
V: TRBV2
D: NA

DNA: TGTGCCAGTCTAAGCGGGAGGGCCGGGAGCGCCAAAAACATTCAGTACTTC
CDR3: CASLSGRAGSAKNIQYF
length: 17
size: NA
J: TRBJ2-4
V: TRBV28
D: TRBD2

DNA: TGTGCCAGCAGCCCACGGGGGGGGAGAGAGACCCAGTACTTC
CDR3: CASSPRGGRETQYF
length: 14
size: NA
J: TRBJ2-5
V: TRBV7-2
D: TRBD2

DNA: TGTGCCAGCAGTTGGGACAGCCGGTCAGATACGCAGTATTTT
CDR3: CASSWDSRSDTQYF
length: 14
size: few
J: TRBJ2-3
V: TRBV27
D: TRBD1

DNA: TGTGCCAGCAGCTTGGAAATGGGAGAATGGACTGAAGCTTTCTTT
CDR3: CASSLEMGEWTEAFF
length: 15
size: few
J: TRBJ1-1
V: TRBV5-6
D: NA

DNA: TGTGCCAGCAGCGCTAGCGGGAGTGGCAACAATGAGCAGTTCTTC
CDR3: CASSASGSGNNEQFF
length: 15
size: NA
J: TRBJ2-1
V: TRBV9
D: TRBD2

DNA: TGTGCCTGGAGTGTTGGGGTCATTCAGTACTTC
CDR3: CAWSVGVIQYF
length: 11
size: NA
J: TRBJ2-4
V: TRBV30
D: NA

DNA: TGTGCCAGCAGTCCGTTGACAGGGAACGGCTACACCTTC
CDR3: CASSPLTGNGYTF
length: 13
size: NA
J: TRBJ1-2
V: TRBV6-6
D: TRBD1

DNA: TGTGCCAGCTCACGACGAAGCGGGGCATCCACAGATACGCAGTATTTT
CDR3: CASSRRSGASTDTQYF
length: 16
size: many
J: TRBJ2-3
V: TRBV18
D: TRBD2

DNA: TGCGCCAGCAGCGTGGGTTCCGGAAGGGAGACCCAGTACTTC
CDR3: CASSVGSGRETQYF
length: 14
size: NA
J: TRBJ2-5
V: TRBV5-1
D: NA

DNA: TGTGCCAGCAGCAACCGGGACGGCCGTTCCACAGATACGCAGTATTTT
CDR3: CASSNRDGRSTDTQYF
length: 16
size: NA
J: TRBJ2-3
V: TRBV6-1
D: NA

DNA: TGCGCCAGCAGCGGGGGACAGGCCTACTATGGCTACACCTTC
CDR3: CASSGGQAYYGYTF
length: 14
size: NA
J: TRBJ1-2
V: TRBV5-1
D: TRBD1

DNA: TGTGCCAGCAGTCCCACGGGACAGGGGAACAAAAACATTCAGTACTTC
CDR3: CASSPTGQGNKNIQYF
length: 16
size: NA
J: TRBJ2-4
V: TRBV28
D: TRBD1

DNA: TGTGCCAGCAGCCGAGAGAGTAGCGCAGGGGGGGATCAGCCCCAGCATTTT
CDR3: CASSRESSAGGDQPQHF
length: 17
size: NA
J: TRBJ1-5
V: TRBV11-1
D: TRBD1

DNA: TGCAGCGATAGGACAGGGGGAGAGACCCAGTACTTC
CDR3: CSDRTGGETQYF
length: 12
size: few
J: TRBJ2-5
V: TRBV29-1
D: TRBD1

DNA: TGTGCCAGCAGCCAAAGTGATGTTGTAGCAGGGAAAGATCAAGAGACCCAGTACTTC
CDR3: CASSQSDVVAGKDQETQYF
length: 19
size: NA
J: TRBJ2-5
V: TRBV7-9
D: NA

DNA: TGTGCCGGCAGTTCGGCACAGCCGGAGACCCAGTACTTC
CDR3: CAGSSAQPETQYF
length: 13
size: few
J: TRBJ2-5
V: TRBV12-3/TRBV12-4
D: NA

DNA: TGTGCCAGCAAGGCGGGGGGGCTGGGATACGAGCAGTACTTC
CDR3: CASKAGGLGYEQYF
length: 14
size: few
J: TRBJ2-7
V: TRBV7-9
D: TRBD2

DNA: TGTGCCAGCAGCTTAAGACAGGGGGCAAGGGACGAGCAGTACTTC
CDR3: CASSLRQGARDEQYF
length: 15
size: NA
J: TRBJ2-7
V: TRBV7-6
D: TRBD1

DNA: TGTGCCAGCAGTTTAGGCGAACAGGAAGTCGGGGAGCTGTTTTTT
CDR3: CASSLGEQEVGELFF
length: 15
size: few
J: TRBJ2-2
V: TRBV28
D: NA

DNA: TGCGCCAGCAGTGATAACCGATGGAACACTGAAGCTTTCTTT
CDR3: CASSDNRWNTEAFF
length: 14
size: NA
J: TRBJ1-1
V: TRBV10-2
D: NA

DNA: TGTGCCAGCGGGACAGGGATGGCCTACGAGCAGTACTTC
CDR3: CASGTGMAYEQYF
length: 13
size: few
J: TRBJ2-7
V: TRBV25-1
D: TRBD1

DNA: TGTGCCAGCAGCCCCCCGCGGTGGCGGGACAGGATATCTGGGGCCAACGTCCTGACTTTC
CDR3: CASSPPRWRDRISGANVLTF
length: 20
size: few
J: TRBJ2-6
V: TRBV6-1
D: TRBD1